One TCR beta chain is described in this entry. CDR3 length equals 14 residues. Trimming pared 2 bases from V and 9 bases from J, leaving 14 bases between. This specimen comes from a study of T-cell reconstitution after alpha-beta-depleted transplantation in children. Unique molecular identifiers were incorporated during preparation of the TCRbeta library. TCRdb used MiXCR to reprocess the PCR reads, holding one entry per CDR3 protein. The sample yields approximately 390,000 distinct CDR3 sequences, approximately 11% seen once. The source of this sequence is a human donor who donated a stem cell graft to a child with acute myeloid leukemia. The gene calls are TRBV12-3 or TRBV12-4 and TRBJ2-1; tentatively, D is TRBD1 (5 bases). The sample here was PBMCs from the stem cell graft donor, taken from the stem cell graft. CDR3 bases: TGTGCCAGCAGTTTATCGGGCTATCAGGGTGAGCAGTTCTTC. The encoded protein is CASSLSGYQGEQFF.